Included here is one T cell receptor beta chain sequence, with context. This sample was taken from a study of beta chain features in type 1 diabetes. The germline V and J ends were trimmed by 2 bases and 0 bases, with 11 bases remaining between them. Per the germline V gene, CDR1 is SGHNT and CDR2 is YYREEE (reference sequence). There are 16 residues in the CDR3. The study reverse transcribed the entire isolated RNA, so it sequenced expressed TCRB transcripts. Clones were sequenced by immunoSEQ multiplex PCR, and TCRdb holds only the in-frame ones, with some missing. The sample records some 150,000 clones, 8% to 13% being singletons. It was one heparinised blood draw, averaging around 100 mL, that each donor gave. It was via CD45RO/CCR7/CD25/CD127/CD95/CD27 that CD4+ naive, central memory, regulatory and stem cell-like memory cells were sorted.

The clonotype originates from a man in his late teens or twenties in good health. Sequencing used naive CD4+ T cells from blood. The chain recombines TRBV5-4 with TRBJ1-4, with D hard to call. The CDR3 DNA reads as TGTGCCAGCAGCTTAGGTGGCAGCGCAACTAATGAAAAACTGTTTTTT. As protein: CASSLGGSATNEKLFF.